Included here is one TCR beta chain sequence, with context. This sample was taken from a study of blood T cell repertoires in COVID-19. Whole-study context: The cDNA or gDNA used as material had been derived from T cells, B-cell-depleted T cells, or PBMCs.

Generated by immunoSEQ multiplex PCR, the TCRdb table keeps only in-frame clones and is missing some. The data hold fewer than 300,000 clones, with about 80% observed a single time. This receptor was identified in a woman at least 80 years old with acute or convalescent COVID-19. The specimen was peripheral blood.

For the CDR3, the DNA is TGTGCCAGCAGCTTGGGTGGGACTAGCGGGATCCACGAGCAGTACTTC. Translating it yields CASSLGGTSGIHEQYF. J is TRBJ2-7 and V is TRBV5-4; 13 bases map to TRBD2. Germline values: CDR1 SGHNT, CDR2 YYREEE (reference sequence). The CDR3 runs to 16 residues. The trim removed 0 bases at V and 5 bases at J, leaving 5 bases unmatched. The full variable domain, in which reference TRBV5-4 and TRBJ2-7 provide the parts outside the CDR3, is ETGVTQSPTHLIKTRGQQVTLRCSSQSGHNTVSWYQQALGQGPQFIFQYYREEENGRGNFPPRFSGLQFPNYSSELNVNALELDDSALYLCASSLGGTSGIHEQYFGPGTRLTVT.